Each of the 3 T cell receptor beta chains below was sequenced from the same sample in a study of blood T cell repertoires in COVID-19. TCRdb's table, derived via immunoSEQ multiplex PCR, lists solely in-frame clones and lacks some. The table shows 160,000 or so clones, with more than 75% occurring only once. Sequencing was done on a sample of PBMCs or T cells enriched from blood (not recorded which). The source is a human donor with acute COVID-19. The donor label of this sample is uncertain.

The chain employs TRBV30 and TRBJ1-5; D remains unclear. The germline V and J ends were trimmed by 3 bases and 1 base, with 7 bases remaining between them. The CDR3 has 13 residues. Germline CDR1 GTSNPN, CDR2 SVGIG (reference sequence). CDR3 nucleotides: TGTGCCTGGAGGGGAGGGAGCAATCAGCCCCAGCATTTT. This sequence encodes CAWRGGSNQPQHF.

In nucleotides, the CDR3 is TGTGCCAGCAGCCACAGGGTTAACACTGAAGCTTTCTTT. Amino acids: CASSHRVNTEAFF. J is TRBJ1-1 and V is TRBV7-8, with TRBD1 as a possible D gene (6 bases). The V and J ends lost 5 bases and 2 bases respectively, with 9 bases between them. CDR3 size: 13 residues. Germline CDR1 is SGHVS and CDR2 is FQNEAQ.

This chain uses TRBV4-1 with TRBJ1-6, with D possibly being TRBD1 (6 bases). The CDR3 length is 16 residues. Germline CDR1 MGHRA, CDR2 YSYEKL. V lost 1 base, J lost 8 bases, and 15 bases lay in between. In DNA, the CDR3 is TGCGCCAGCAGCCAAGGGCGGCAGGGGAGGGATTCACCCCTCCACTTT. Its translation is CASSQGRQGRDSPLHF.